This TCR beta chain derives from a study of blood T cell repertoires in COVID-19. The assay was immunoSEQ multiplex PCR, and TCRdb's table has in-frame clones only and misses some. The data hold under 200,000 clones, with around four fifths observed a single time. This CDR3 has 15 amino acids. Between the trimmed V and J ends, which lost 4 bases and 2 bases, there was a span of 13 bases. Germline V CDR1 and CDR2: MNHEY, SVGEGT. The chain carries TRBV6-2 or TRBV6-3 and TRBJ2-3, with D tentatively TRBD1 (5 bases). This clonotype was obtained from a man between 60 and 75 years old with COVID-19, enrolled during active disease. The source material was peripheral blood. The CDR3 DNA sequence: TGTGCCAGCAGTTTTATAGGGGCCACCACAGATACGCAGTATTTT. The encoded protein is CASSFIGATTDTQYF.